Detailed here is one TCR beta chain. This clone has more than one count but fewer than ten. Its antigen is not yet known. Per-base quality was not reported, and no clone a single base away is much larger than it. After removal of 5 bases from V and 4 bases from J, the junction retains 8 bases not matched to a gene. The CDR3, from cysteine to phenylalanine, totals 15 residues. Only the CDR3 region is kept as DNA, spanning 45 bases read in frame from base 1. In the germline V gene, CDR1 corresponds to SGHTA and CDR2 to FQGNSA. All of the isolated RNA was reverse transcribed with the High Capacity cDNA Reverse Transcription Kit, so expressed TCRB transcripts were sequenced. Naive, central memory and regulatory T cell samples underwent deep immunoSEQ sequencing, averaging around 4 million total reads per sample. Sorted cells were lysed in RLT buffer, and RNA was extracted using DNase-treated RNeasy Micro or Mini kits according to cell number. To prevent cross-contamination, every cell subset was processed on its own, while patient and healthy donor samples were processed together. Using the immunoSEQ multiplex PCR, TCRB sequences were amplified from cDNA into 87-bp fragments spanning the CDR3 region. Sequencing of the amplicons was done on the Illumina HiSeq platform. From the authors' description of their analysis: Synthetic template baselines were used to correct PCR bias computationally, reads within Hamming distance 2 were collapsed, and singletons that could not be merged were discarded. By aligning reads against IMGT, V, D and J genes, CDR3 length, and insertions or deletions at six rearrangement sites were assigned. Within each subset, clonotype counts were normalized to the number of sorted cells before true diversity and Gini coefficients were calculated with the tcR R package. The overlap coefficient, calculated on TCRB nucleotide sequences, was used to quantify repertoire sharing. Out-of-frame TCRB sequences from naive cells were analyzed to stand in for the pre-selection repertoire. The table was pulled from immuneACCESS by TCRdb, which kept in-frame rearrangements only. Such tables lose some clones; where checked, under half of the loss comes from unresolved V genes, and the rest has no known cause. V and J calls and clone size come straight from that table; D and trimming were deduced from the DNA. The sample yields a few hundred thousand clones; 24% were counted once. About 0.012% of the sample rests with the top ten.

The sample belongs to a study of beta chain features in type 1 diabetes (dated by TCRdb to 2016 to 2019). With respect to the entire study: Mean age, gender distribution, total cell number and subset yield were not different between patients and healthy donors. A total of around 110,000,000 sorted cells were examined across all samples, and RNA yield correlated strongly with the number of cells per subset. The study compared TCRB repertoires of sorted circulating CD4+ T cell subsets between recently diagnosed type 1 diabetes patients and matched healthy donors. Regulatory and stem cell-like memory subsets were obtained from only 8 patients and roughly eight healthy donors, while naive and central memory subsets were obtained from all 30 or so donors.

Study-level results and caveats: Because cDNA rather than genomic DNA was sequenced, highly expressing activated cells could have been over-represented, although no difference in activation and CD3 levels was found between groups. Naive, central memory and regulatory TCRB repertoires appeared to be more similar among patients than among healthy donors. Fewer insertions and more nucleotide deletions at VDJ recombination sites were observed in patients with type 1 diabetes, implying thymic rearrangement abnormalities. Type 1 diabetes patients showed a moderate but significant shortening of TCRB CDR3 length in all four CD4+ subsets. HLA sub-analyses involved small numbers of individuals, so any influence of HLA type on TCRB rearrangement remained unresolved. Shorter templates might be favored by PCR, yet because patient and control samples were amplified and corrected together, any such skew would affect both groups equally.

Each donor gave one peripheral blood draw, about 100 mL on average, collected into heparinised tubes. Using a panel that included CD45RO, CCR7, CD25, CD127, CD95 and CD27, naive, central memory, regulatory and stem cell-like memory CD4+ T cells were sorted on a BD FACSAria II. Every sorted population had a purity above 95%. PBMCs were isolated right away by Lymphoprep density gradient centrifugation and were stained directly, without culture. To minimize batch effects, samples were stained and sorted in pairs, one healthy donor with one patient per experiment. Sequencing was performed on naive CD4+ T cells from blood. The cell subset or site label, read with the paper, signifies: true naive CD4+ T cells. This TCR came from a woman between 25 and 40 years old with type 1 diabetes. The sequence joins TRBV7-2 to TRBJ2-5; 9 junctional bases match TRBD2. The CDR3 here reads CASSLGGAGGETQYF. At the DNA level, the sequence is TGTGCCAGCAGCCTAGGCGGAGCGGGAGGAGAGACCCAGTACTTC.